This TCR beta chain was sequenced for a study of liver allograft versus peripheral blood T cells. Study background: Transplanted livers held T cell receptor repertoires, and these were compared with repertoires in recipients' peripheral blood.

TCRdb ran MiXCR on the reads and lists one entry per CDR3 protein. The data contain about 15,000 distinct CDR3 sequences, approximately 20% of them singletons. This clonotype appeared a single time. The CDR3 spans 15 residues. Germline assignment: CDR1 LNHDA and CDR2 SQIVND (reference sequence). This TCR derives from a human patient who had a liver transplant. The graft donor may have contributed some T cells. This sequence joins TRBV19 and TRBJ2-7; D is tentatively TRBD1 or TRBD2 (6 bases each). The DNA end favors TRBJ2-1, so the J call may be wrong. The DNA for the CDR3 is TGTGCCAGTAGACTTCAGGGGAGGTCTTACTACGAGCAGTTCTTC. It specifies CASRLQGRSYYEQFF.